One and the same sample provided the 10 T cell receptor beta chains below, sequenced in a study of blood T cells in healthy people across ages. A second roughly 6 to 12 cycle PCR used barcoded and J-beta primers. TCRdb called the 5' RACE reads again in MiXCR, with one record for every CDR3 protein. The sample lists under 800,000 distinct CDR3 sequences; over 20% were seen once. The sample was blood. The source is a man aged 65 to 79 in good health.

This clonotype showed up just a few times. CDR3 residues: CASSQDNSLEAFF. In DNA, the CDR3 is TGCGCCAGCAGCCAAGATAACAGCTTGGAAGCTTTCTTT. This sequence joins TRBV4-1 and TRBJ1-1; no clear D. V dropped 0 bases and J dropped 8 bases, with 10 bases sitting between them. The CDR3 is 13 amino acids. Germline CDR1 and CDR2: MGHRA and YSYEKL.

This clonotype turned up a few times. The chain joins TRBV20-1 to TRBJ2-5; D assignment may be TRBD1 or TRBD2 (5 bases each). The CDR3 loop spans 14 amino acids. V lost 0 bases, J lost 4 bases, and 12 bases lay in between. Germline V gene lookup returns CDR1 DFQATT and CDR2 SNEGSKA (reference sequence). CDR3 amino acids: CSARDRLGVETQYF. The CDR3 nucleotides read TGCAGTGCTAGAGATCGACTGGGGGTAGAGACCCAGTACTTC.

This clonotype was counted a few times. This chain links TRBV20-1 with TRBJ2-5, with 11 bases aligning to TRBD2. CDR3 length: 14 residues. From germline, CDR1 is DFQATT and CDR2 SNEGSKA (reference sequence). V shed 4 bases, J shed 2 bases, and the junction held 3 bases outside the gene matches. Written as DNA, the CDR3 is TGCAGTGCTAACGGGACTAGCGGACAAGAGACCCAGTACTTC. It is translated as CSANGTSGQETQYF.

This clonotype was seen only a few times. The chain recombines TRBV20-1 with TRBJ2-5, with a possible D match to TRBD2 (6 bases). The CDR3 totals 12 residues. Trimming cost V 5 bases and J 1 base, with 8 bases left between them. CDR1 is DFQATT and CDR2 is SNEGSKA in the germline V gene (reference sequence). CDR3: CSAASAQETQYF. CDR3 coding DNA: TGCAGTGCTGCTAGCGCCCAAGAGACCCAGTACTTC.

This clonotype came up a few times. The DNA for the CDR3 is TGTGCCAGCAGTTTACAGGGTTACGGTGATCGGCAGTACTTC. Translating it yields CASSLQGYGDRQYF. The chain employs TRBV28 and TRBJ2-7; tentatively, D is TRBD1 (5 bases). Germline V gene lookup returns CDR1 MDHEN and CDR2 SYDVKM. The V end lost 2 bases, the J end lost 9 bases, and 17 bases lay between the germline ends. The CDR3 contains 14 residues.

DNA for the CDR3: TGCAGTGCTAGTTATCCCGCGGATAACTCCTACAATGAGCAGTTCTTC. It encodes CSASYPADNSYNEQFF. V and J are TRBV20-1 and TRBJ2-1; D is ambiguous. The V end was cut by 3 bases, the J end by 0 bases, with 15 bases between. The CDR3 extends over 16 amino acids. Per germline, CDR1 DFQATT and CDR2 SNEGSKA (reference sequence).

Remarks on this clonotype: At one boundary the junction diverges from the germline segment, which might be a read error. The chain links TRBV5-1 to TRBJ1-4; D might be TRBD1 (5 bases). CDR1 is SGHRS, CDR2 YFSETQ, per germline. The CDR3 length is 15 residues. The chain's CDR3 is CASILEGREREKLFF. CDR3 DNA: TGCGCCAGCATCTTGGAGGGCAGGGAGCGTGAAAAACTGTTTTTT.

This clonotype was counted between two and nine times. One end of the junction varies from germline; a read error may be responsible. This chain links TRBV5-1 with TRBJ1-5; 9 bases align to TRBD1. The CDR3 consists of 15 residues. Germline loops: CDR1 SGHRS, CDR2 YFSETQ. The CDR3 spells CASSPGTGLNHPQHF. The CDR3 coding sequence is TGCGCCAGCAGCCCGGGGACAGGGCTTAATCACCCCCAGCATTTT.

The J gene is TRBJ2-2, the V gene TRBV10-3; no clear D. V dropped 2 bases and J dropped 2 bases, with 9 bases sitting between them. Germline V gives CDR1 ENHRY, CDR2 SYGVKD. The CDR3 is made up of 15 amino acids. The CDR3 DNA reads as TGTGCCATCAGTGAGGATTTGGGAAACACCGGGGAGCTGTTTTTT. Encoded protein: CAISEDLGNTGELFF.

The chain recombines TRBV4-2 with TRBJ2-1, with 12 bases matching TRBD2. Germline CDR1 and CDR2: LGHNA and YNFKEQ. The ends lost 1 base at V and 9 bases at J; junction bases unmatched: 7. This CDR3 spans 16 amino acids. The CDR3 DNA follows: TGTGCCAGCAGCCAAGTTTCTAGCGGGAGGGCCGTTGAGCAGTTCTTC. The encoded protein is CASSQVSSGRAVEQFF.